Following are 17 T cell receptor gamma chains from one sample sequenced in a study of gamma delta lymphoproliferative disorders and STAT genes. TCRdb re-called the multiplex PCR reads with CATT. Here the sample spans thousands of gamma-chain clones, 5.5% to 8.5% being singletons. Sequencing used genomic DNA taken from PBMCs of patients and controls. Input material: blood. These receptors originate from a human donor in good health.

This clone is medium-sized within its sample. No DNA is shown, since the ends of the CDR3 on it are uncertain; the CDR3 is the one TCRdb lists. The V gene reported is TRGV11; the J gene is uncalled. TRGV11 is known as an ORF, though its function is uncertain. The CDR3 is 18 amino acids in total, end residues counted. CDR3 in amino acids: CTTVPAGLGIPNYYKKLF.

This clone was seen ten or more times. The same CDR3 is also encoded by other DNA sequences in this sample. The chain uses TRGV2 and TRGJ1 or TRGJ2. TCRdb supplies no J gene; here it was assigned by aligning the nucleotide sequence to germline. The trim removed 0 bases at V and 6 bases at J, leaving 2 bases unmatched. The CDR3 totals 12 residues. The germline CDR1 and CDR2 sequences are EGSNGY and YDSYNSKV. The DNA for the CDR3 is TGTGCCACCTGGGACGGGCGTTATAAGAAACTCTTT. It codes for CATWDGRYKKLF.

This clone was recorded at least ten times. This chain's CDR3 is CALWEVLFRPPKKRKLF. As DNA, the CDR3 is TGTGCCTTGTGGGAGGTCCTCTTTAGACCCCCAAAGAAGAGGAAACTCTTT. This chain connects TRGV9 to TRGJ1 or TRGJ2. TCRdb gives no J gene; it was assigned here by matching the DNA to germline. The CDR3 is 17 amino acids. With 1 base clipped from V and 12 bases from J, the junction kept 24 bases outside the gene matches. Germline V gives CDR1 GITISATS, CDR2 ISYDGTV (reference sequence).

The chain uses TRGV4 and TRGJ1 or TRGJ2. Here the J gene was assigned by germline matching of the DNA, as TCRdb has none. Germline V gene data show CDR1 as EGSTGY and CDR2 as YDSYTSSV. The CDR3 runs 9 residues. The ends lost 9 bases at V and 11 bases at J; junction bases unmatched: 7. CDR3 DNA sequence: TGTGCCACCCCTTACGAGAAACTCTTT. Protein sequence: CATPYEKLF.

This clone is medium-sized. The chain employs TRGV10 and TRGJP1. The J gene, absent from TCRdb, was called here by matching the DNA to germline. TRGV10 is identified as an open reading frame with a role that is uncertain. The V segment lost 8 bases and the J segment 2 bases; nucleotides outside the gene matches: 9. The CDR3 extends over 15 amino acids. CDR3 in amino acids: CAAWDYATTGWFKIF. The CDR3 DNA reads TGTGCTGCGTGGGATTATGCCACCACTGGTTGGTTCAAGATATTT.

In this sample, this clone is medium-sized. The sample holds other DNA sequences that translate to the same CDR3. The rearrangement joins TRGV9 to TRGJ1 or TRGJ2. TCRdb is silent on the J gene; assignment here came from matching the DNA to germline. The V gene's germline CDR1 is GITISATS and CDR2 ISYDGTV (reference sequence). The J segment lost 1 base and the V segment lost 2 bases, leaving 5 bases of the junction unmatched. This CDR3 is built from 14 residues. DNA for the CDR3: TGTGCCTTGTGGGAGGCGCTTAATTATTATAAGAAACTCTTT. This encodes CALWEALNYYKKLF.

This clone appeared many times. The rearrangement uses TRGV3 and TRGJP1. TCRdb leaves out the J gene; it was filled in here by matching the DNA to germline. Germline V gene lookup returns CDR1 VTNTFY and CDR2 YDVSTARD (reference sequence). The CDR3 runs to 14 residues. V lost 6 bases and J lost 0; bases outside the gene matches: 4. In DNA form, the CDR3 reads TGTGCCACCTGGTTAAATACCACTGGTTGGTTCAAGATATTT. It encodes CATWLNTTGWFKIF.

This clone was detected ten times or more. Different DNA sequences within this sample yield the same CDR3. This chain's CDR3 is CATWDGPYYKKLF. The CDR3 nucleotides read TGTGCCACCTGGGACGGACCGTATTATAAGAAACTCTTT. The gene calls are TRGV2 and TRGJ1 or TRGJ2. Since TCRdb gives no J gene, matching the DNA to germline was used here to assign it. Germline V gene data show CDR1 as EGSNGY and CDR2 as YDSYNSKV. The trim removed 1 base at V and 4 bases at J, leaving 4 bases unmatched. The CDR3 sequence is 13 residues long.

This clone ranks as medium-sized (0.01 to 0.1%). V usage is TRGV10 and J usage is TRGJ1 or TRGJ2. The J gene is absent in TCRdb and was assigned here via DNA matching to germline. TRGV10 is annotated as an ORF whose role is uncertain. The CDR3 is 13 amino acids. Trimming removed 8 bases from V and 7 bases from J; junction bases left unmatched: 12. The CDR3 nucleotides read TGTGCTGCGTGGGATTCGGTGGACTATAAGAAACTCTTT. Its translation: CAAWDSVDYKKLF.

There are many counts of this clone. The rearrangement uses TRGV8 and TRGJ1 or TRGJ2. The J gene was missing in TCRdb and was found by matching the end of the DNA to germline. Germline CDR1 is VENAVY and CDR2 is YDSYNSRV. The ends lost 3 bases at V and 10 bases at J; junction bases unmatched: 6. This CDR3 has 11 residues. CDR3 sequence reads: CATWDRPKKLF. CDR3 DNA: TGTGCCACCTGGGATCGCCCCAAGAAACTCTTT.

This clone came up many times. The V gene reported is TRGV4; the J gene is uncalled. The CDR3 sequence is 11 residues long. CDR1 and CDR2 from the germline V gene are EGSTGY and YDSYTSSV. For the CDR3, the DNA is TGTGCCACCTGGGATGGACCCAAGAGGCTCTTT. Translation: CATWDGPKRLF.

This clone has a count of ten or more. This chain links TRGV8 with TRGJ1 or TRGJ2. No J gene is reported in TCRdb; it was inferred here by comparing the DNA with germline. CDR1 VENAVY and CDR2 YDSYNSRV come from the germline V gene. Trimming removed 3 bases from V and 1 base from J; junction bases left unmatched: 3. The CDR3 length is 13 residues. CDR3 residues: CATWDANYYKKLF. The CDR3 DNA sequence: TGTGCCACCTGGGATGCTAATTATTATAAGAAACTCTTT.

In its sample, this clone is medium-sized. It is unclear where the CDR3 begins or ends on the DNA, so no DNA is shown, and the CDR3 is as TCRdb lists it. No call exists for the J gene, whereas the V gene is TRGV11. TRGV11 is identified as an open reading frame with a role that is uncertain. The CDR3 comprises 12 residues, both ends counted. This CDR3 reads CTTVPAGHFILF.

This clone is labeled medium-sized. V gene TRGV5 combines with J gene TRGJ1 or TRGJ2. Here the J gene came from matching the DNA to germline, since TCRdb omits it. CDR1 and CDR2 (germline): VINAFY, YDVSNSKD. The CDR3 has 13 residues. The junction had 3 bases not matched to a gene; V was cut back by 1 base and J by 3 bases. The CDR3 coding sequence is TGTGCCACCTGGGACAGTCGTTATTATAAGAAACTCTTT. Translating it yields CATWDSRYYKKLF.

By its share, this clone is medium-sized. At residue 6, the DNA translation does not agree with TCRdb's protein; the protein displayed here is the one encoded by the DNA. The rearrangement links TRGV8 to TRGJ1 or TRGJ2. No J gene is reported in TCRdb; it was inferred here by comparing the DNA with germline. With 1 base clipped from V and 3 bases from J, the junction kept 0 bases outside the gene matches. The CDR3 contains 12 residues. Germline CDR1 reads VENAVY; CDR2 reads YDSYNSRV. The CDR3 region is CATWDSYYKKLF. In nucleotides, the CDR3 is TGTGCCACCTGGGATAGTTATTATAAGAAACTCTTT.

By its share, this clone is medium-sized. The rearrangement links TRGV11 to TRGJP1. Matching the DNA to germline supplied the J gene, which TCRdb does not give. TRGV11 is designated an ORF whose function remains uncertain. The CDR3 spans 13 residues. V was pared by 0 bases and J by 12 bases, with 4 bases of the junction left unmatched. CDR3 in DNA: TGTGCCTGCTGGATTAGGCACGTGCGGTTCAAGATATTT. Its translation: CACWIRHVRFKIF.

This clone was seen repeatedly, ten times or more. In DNA form, the CDR3 reads TGTGCCTTGTGGGAGAGACGGGAGAAGAAACTCTTT. This codes for CALWERREKKLF. The chain couples TRGV9 to TRGJ1 or TRGJ2. As TCRdb names no J gene, one was assigned here on the basis of a DNA match to germline. The CDR3 contains 12 residues. CDR1 and CDR2 (germline): GITISATS, ISYDGTV (reference sequence). With V trimmed by 3 bases and J by 10 bases, 9 bases remained unmatched.